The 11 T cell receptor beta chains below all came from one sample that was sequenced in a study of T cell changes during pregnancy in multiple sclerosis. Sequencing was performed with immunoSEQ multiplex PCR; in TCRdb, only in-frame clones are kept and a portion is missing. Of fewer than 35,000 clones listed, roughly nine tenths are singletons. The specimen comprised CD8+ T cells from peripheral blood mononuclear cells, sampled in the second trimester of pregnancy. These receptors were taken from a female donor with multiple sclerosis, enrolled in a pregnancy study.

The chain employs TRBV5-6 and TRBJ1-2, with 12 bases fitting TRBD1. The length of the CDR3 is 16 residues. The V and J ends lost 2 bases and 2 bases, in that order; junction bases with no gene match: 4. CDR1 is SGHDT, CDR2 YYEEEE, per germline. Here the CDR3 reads CASSLGTGGANYGYTF. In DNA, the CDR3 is TGTGCCAGCAGCTTAGGGACAGGGGGCGCGAACTATGGCTACACCTTC.

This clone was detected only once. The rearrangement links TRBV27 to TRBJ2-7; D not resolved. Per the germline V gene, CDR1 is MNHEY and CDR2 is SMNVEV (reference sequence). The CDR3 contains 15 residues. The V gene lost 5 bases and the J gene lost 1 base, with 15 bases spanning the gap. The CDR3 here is CASSPSPSRSYEQYF. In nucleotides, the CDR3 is TGTGCCAGCAGTCCCAGCCCCAGCAGGTCCTACGAGCAGTACTTC.

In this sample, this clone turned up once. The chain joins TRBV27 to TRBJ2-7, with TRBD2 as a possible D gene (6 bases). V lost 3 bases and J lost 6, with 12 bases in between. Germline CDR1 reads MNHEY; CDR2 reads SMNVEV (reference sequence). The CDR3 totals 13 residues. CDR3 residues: CASSFGAGPEQYF. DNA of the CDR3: TGTGCCAGCAGTTTCGGTGCGGGGCCCGAGCAGTACTTC.

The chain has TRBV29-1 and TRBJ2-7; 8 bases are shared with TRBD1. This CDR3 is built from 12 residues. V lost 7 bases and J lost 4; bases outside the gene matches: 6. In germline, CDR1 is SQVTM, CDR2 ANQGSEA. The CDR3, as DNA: TGCAGCGCAGGACAGGGATCGTACGAGCAGTACTTC. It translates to CSAGQGSYEQYF.

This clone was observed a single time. The CDR3 sequence is CASSLALAGPTDTQYF. The CDR3 DNA sequence: TGTGCCAGCAGCTTGGCACTAGCTGGGCCCACAGATACGCAGTATTTT. The V call is TRBV5-6, the J call TRBJ2-3; the D gene is possibly TRBD2 (6 bases). With 0 bases removed from V and 2 bases from J, the gap between germline ends came to 13 bases. The V gene's germline CDR1 is SGHDT and CDR2 YYEEEE. The CDR3 is 16 amino acids.

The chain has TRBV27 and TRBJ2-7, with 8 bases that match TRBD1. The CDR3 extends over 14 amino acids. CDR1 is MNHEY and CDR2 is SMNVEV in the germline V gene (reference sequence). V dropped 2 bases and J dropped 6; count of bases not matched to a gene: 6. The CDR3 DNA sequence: TGTGCCAGCAGTTTAGTCAGGGGGCCCGGCGAGCAGTACTTC. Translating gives CASSLVRGPGEQYF.

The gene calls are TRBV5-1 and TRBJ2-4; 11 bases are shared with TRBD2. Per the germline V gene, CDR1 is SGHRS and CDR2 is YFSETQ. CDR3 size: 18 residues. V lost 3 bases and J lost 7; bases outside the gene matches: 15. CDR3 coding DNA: TGCGCCAGCAGCTCCGTCTACTCACTAGCGGGAGTACCGAACATTCAGTACTTC. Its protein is CASSSVYSLAGVPNIQYF.

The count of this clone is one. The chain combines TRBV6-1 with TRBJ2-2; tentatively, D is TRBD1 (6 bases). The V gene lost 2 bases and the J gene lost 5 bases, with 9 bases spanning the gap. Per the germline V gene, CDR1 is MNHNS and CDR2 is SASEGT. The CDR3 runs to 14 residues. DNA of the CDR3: TGTGCCAGCAGTGAACTACAGGGTACCGGGGAGCTGTTTTTT. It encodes CASSELQGTGELFF.

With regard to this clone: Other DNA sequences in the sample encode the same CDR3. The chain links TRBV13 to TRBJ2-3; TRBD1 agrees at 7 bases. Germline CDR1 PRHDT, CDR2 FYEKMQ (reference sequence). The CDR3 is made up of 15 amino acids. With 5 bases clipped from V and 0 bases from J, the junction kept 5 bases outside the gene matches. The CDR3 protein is CASSTRQGSTDTQYF. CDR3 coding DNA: TGTGCCAGCAGCACCAGACAGGGAAGCACAGATACGCAGTATTTT.

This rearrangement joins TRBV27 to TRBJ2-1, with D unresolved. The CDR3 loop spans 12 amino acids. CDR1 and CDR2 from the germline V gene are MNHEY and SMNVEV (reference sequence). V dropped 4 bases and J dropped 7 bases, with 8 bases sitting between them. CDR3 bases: TGTGCCAGCAGTTACACAGATAATGAGCAGTTCTTC. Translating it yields CASSYTDNEQFF.

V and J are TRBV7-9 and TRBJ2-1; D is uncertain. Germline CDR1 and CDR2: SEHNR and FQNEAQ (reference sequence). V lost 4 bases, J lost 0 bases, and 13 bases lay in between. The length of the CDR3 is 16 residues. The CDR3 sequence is CASSSAHSSSYNEQFF. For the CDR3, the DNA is TGTGCCAGCAGCTCCGCTCACTCAAGCTCCTACAATGAGCAGTTCTTC.